These 11 T cell receptor beta chains share one sample of origin, sequenced in a study of blood T cell repertoires in COVID-19. The repertoire was sequenced with immunoSEQ multiplex PCR; TCRdb's copy has only in-frame clones and lacks some. There are some 90,000 clones in the sample; 81% occur only once, and less than 4.5% lies in the top ten. The material sequenced was peripheral blood. Receptors were obtained from a man aged 60 to 69 with acute or convalescent COVID-19.

The V gene is TRBV7-2, the J gene TRBJ2-1, with TRBD2 matching 8 bases. CDR1 SGHTA and CDR2 FQGNSA come from the germline V gene. The V gene end was trimmed by 5 bases and the J gene end by 8 bases; junction bases not matched to a gene: 5. This CDR3 is 13 amino acids long. Here the CDR3 DNA reads TGTGCCAGCAGCCCGGGGGGGATCTATGAGCAGTTCTTC. It codes for CASSPGGIYEQFF.

This clone was seen only a few times. The chain couples TRBV5-8 to TRBJ1-4; D is ambiguous. Trimming stripped 0 bases from V and 7 bases from J, with 10 bases between. The CDR3 covers 14 residues. Germline assignment: CDR1 SGHTS and CDR2 YDEGEE. This chain's CDR3 is CASSLGIRSEKLFF. CDR3 nucleotide sequence: TGTGCCAGCAGCTTGGGTATCAGAAGTGAAAAACTGTTTTTT.

This clone appeared a few times. The chain combines TRBV12-1 with TRBJ1-1; TRBD1, as called in the table, went unchecked against the DNA. TRBV12-1 is annotated as a pseudogene. The CDR3 spans 17 residues. The chain's CDR3 is CASSFPCGRQMNTEAFF. Here the CDR3 DNA reads TGTGCCAGCAGCTTCCCTTGTGGCAGGCAAATGAACACTGAAGCTTTCTTT.

The V call is TRBV19, the J call TRBJ1-1, with no clear D. The ends were cut back, 2 bases at V and 0 bases at J, with 16 bases in the middle. The CDR3 is 17 residues long. Per germline, CDR1 LNHDA and CDR2 SQIVND (reference sequence). This chain's CDR3 is CASSIQFGGGVNTEAFF. The CDR3 nucleotides are TGTGCCAGTAGTATACAGTTCGGCGGCGGGGTGAACACTGAAGCTTTCTTT.

The chain employs TRBV30 and TRBJ1-1; D might be TRBD1 (5 bases). The CDR3 is 11 residues long. The V end was cut by 1 base, the J end by 8 bases, with 8 bases between. Germline assignment: CDR1 GTSNPN and CDR2 SVGIG (reference sequence). The CDR3 DNA reads TGTGCCTGGAGTGCCAGGACAGAAGCTTTCTTT. Its translation: CAWSARTEAFF.

CDR3 loop: CASSKGTKPNTEAFF. The CDR3 DNA sequence: TGTGCCAGCAGCAAAGGTACAAAACCGAACACTGAAGCTTTCTTT. The J gene is TRBJ1-1, the V gene TRBV21-1; the table calls TRBD1, which could not be checked here. TRBV21-1 is a listed pseudogene. This CDR3 comprises 15 residues.

The chain is built from TRBV4-3 and TRBJ2-2; TRBD1 might be the D (6 bases). This CDR3 has 16 amino acids. Trimming removed 1 base at V and 5 bases at J, with 14 bases between. Germline lookup yields CDR1 LGHNA and CDR2 YSLEER. CDR3 DNA: TGCGCCAGCAGCCAAGTGATTGGGCAGGGGACCGGGGAGCTGTTTTTT. Translating it yields CASSQVIGQGTGELFF.

The chain uses TRBV5-8 and TRBJ2-2; 7 positions agree with TRBD1. With 0 bases clipped from V and 7 bases from J, the junction kept 6 bases outside the gene matches. Germline V gives CDR1 SGHTS, CDR2 YDEGEE. CDR3 length: 15 amino acids. CDR3 protein: CASSLAIRGIGELFF. CDR3 coding DNA: TGTGCCAGCAGCTTGGCCATCAGGGGGATCGGGGAGCTGTTTTTT.

The chain couples TRBV15 to TRBJ1-5; 8 bases match TRBD1. The CDR3 covers 17 residues. Germline CDR1 LNHNV, CDR2 YYDKDF (reference sequence). V gave up 3 bases and J gave up 4 bases; unmatched junction bases: 11. The CDR3 sequence: CATSRPTNRGMNQPQHF. The CDR3 DNA sequence: TGTGCCACCAGCAGGCCCACCAACAGGGGGATGAATCAGCCCCAGCATTTT.

The chain recombines TRBV11-2 with TRBJ2-2; 8 bases are shared with TRBD2. After removal of 0 bases from V and 0 bases from J, the junction contained 9 bases not matched to a gene. This CDR3 has 19 residues. The germline CDR1 and CDR2 sequences are SGHAT and FQNNGV. DNA for the CDR3: TGTGCCAGCAGCTTAGATTCGGCGGGGGGCGCTACGAACACCGGGGAGCTGTTTTTT. Translation: CASSLDSAGGATNTGELFF.

The chain combines TRBV9 with TRBJ1-6; 9 bases are a match to TRBD1. Trimming cost V 3 bases and J 6 bases; bases outside gene matches: 7. This CDR3 comprises 16 residues. Germline-derived CDR1 and CDR2 are SGDLS and YYNGEE. As DNA, the CDR3 is TGTGCCAGCAGCGCATTACCGGGACAGGGTAATTCACCCCTCCACTTT. It specifies CASSALPGQGNSPLHF.